The present T cell receptor (beta chain) was sequenced within a study of T-cell memory formation after mild COVID-19. Across the study: TCR clusters were mostly donor specific. Findings and caveats of the study: Clones shrinking between day 15 and 85 showed a balanced CD4/CD8 split, and those that grew later tilted toward CD4+. Clones which contracted sat mainly in CM and EM if CD4+, and in EMRA if CD8+.

This clonotype was counted ten times or more. Its antigen is unknown. This CDR3 has 14 residues. V lost 3 bases, J lost 3 bases, and 3 bases stayed unmatched. TCRdb redid the calling of the 5' RACE reads with MiXCR, one entry per CDR3 protein. The repertoire includes around 120,000 distinct CDR3 sequences, more than 15% of them detected once, and approximately 13% sits in the top ten. The material sequenced was PBMCs or a T cell subset sorted from them (not recorded which). The source of this sequence is an adult woman who had mild COVID-19 (a few samples of this study predate the infection). Cell type and time point are not known. The rearrangement joins TRBV12-3 or TRBV12-4 to TRBJ2-5; 8 bases agree with TRBD2. Here the CDR3 reads CASSLSGREETQYF. The CDR3 DNA reads TGTGCCAGCAGTTTGAGCGGGAGAGAAGAGACCCAGTACTTC.